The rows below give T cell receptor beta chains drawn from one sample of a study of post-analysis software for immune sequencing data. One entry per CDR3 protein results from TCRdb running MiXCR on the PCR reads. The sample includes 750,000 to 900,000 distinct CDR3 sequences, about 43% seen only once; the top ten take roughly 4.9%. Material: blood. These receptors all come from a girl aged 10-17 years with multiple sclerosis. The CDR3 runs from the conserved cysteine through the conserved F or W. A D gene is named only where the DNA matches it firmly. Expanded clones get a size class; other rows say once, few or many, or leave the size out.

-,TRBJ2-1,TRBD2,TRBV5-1,CASSLVGLGPDEQFF,TGCGCCAGCAGCTTGGTGGGACTAGGTCCCGATGAGCAGTTCTTC
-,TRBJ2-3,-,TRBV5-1,CASRSGTSSDTQYF,TGCGCCAGCAGATCCGGGACTTCCTCAGATACGCAGTATTTT
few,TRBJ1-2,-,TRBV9,CASSVEIRGDGGYTF,TGTGCCAGCAGCGTAGAAATTAGAGGAGACGGGGGCTACACCTTC
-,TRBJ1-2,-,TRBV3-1,CASSQTGSPNYGYTF,TGTGCCAGCAGCCAAACAGGATCCCCCAACTATGGCTACACCTTC
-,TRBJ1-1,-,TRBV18,CASSGPEAFF,TGTGCCAGCTCAGGACCTGAAGCTTTCTTT
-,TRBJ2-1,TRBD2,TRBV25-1,CASSVWPSGSYNEQFF,TGTGCCAGCAGTGTGTGGCCTAGCGGGTCCTACAATGAGCAGTTCTTC
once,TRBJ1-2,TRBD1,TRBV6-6,CASSYSVGTGGEGYTF,TGTGCCAGCAGTTACTCGGTGGGGACAGGGGGTGAGGGCTACACCTTC
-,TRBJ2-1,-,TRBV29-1,CSVGEDEQFF,TGCAGCGTTGGTGAAGATGAGCAGTTCTTC
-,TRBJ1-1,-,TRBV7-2,CASSPSQGRTEAFF,TGTGCCAGCAGCCCCTCCCAGGGAAGGACTGAAGCTTTCTTT
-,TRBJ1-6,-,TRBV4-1,CASSQDPSYNSPLHF,TGCGCCAGCAGCCAAGATCCCAGTTACAATTCACCCCTCCACTTT
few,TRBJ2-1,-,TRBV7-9,CASSLIENAYNEQFF,TGTGCCAGCAGCTTAATCGAGAACGCTTACAATGAGCAGTTCTTC
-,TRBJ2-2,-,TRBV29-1,CSVGDGSPGELFF,TGCAGCGTGGGGGACGGTTCCCCCGGGGAGCTGTTTTTT
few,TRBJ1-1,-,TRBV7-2,CASSREAFF,TGTGCCAGCAGCCGTGAAGCTTTCTTT
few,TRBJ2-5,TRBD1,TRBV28,CASSHRQGRETQYF,TGTGCCAGCAGTCACCGACAGGGGCGGGAGACCCAGTACTTC
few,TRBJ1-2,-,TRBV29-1,CSVEKFSYGYTF,TGCAGCGTTGAAAAGTTTAGCTATGGCTACACCTTC
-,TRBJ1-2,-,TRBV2,CASSERASGWRYGYTF,TGTGCCAGCAGTGAACGGGCATCCGGTTGGAGATATGGCTACACCTTC
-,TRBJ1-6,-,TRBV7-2,CASSFNPRGDSPLHF,TGTGCCAGCAGCTTTAACCCACGCGGCGATTCACCCCTCCACTTT
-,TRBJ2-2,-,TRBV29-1,CSVLSNTGELFF,TGCAGCGTTTTATCGAACACCGGGGAGCTGTTTTTT
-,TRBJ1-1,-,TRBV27,CASSPPGLLLNTEAFF,TGTGCCAGCAGTCCCCCAGGGCTCCTGCTGAACACTGAAGCTTTCTTT
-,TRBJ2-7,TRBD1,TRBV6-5,CASSRGTDTYEQYF,TGTGCCAGCAGCCGAGGGACAGATACCTACGAGCAGTACTTC
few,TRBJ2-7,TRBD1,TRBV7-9,CASSLVLTGGDEQYF,TGTGCCAGCAGCTTAGTCCTGACAGGGGGCGACGAGCAGTACTTC
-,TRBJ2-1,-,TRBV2,CASSLLTTGGLGLGSNEQFF,TGTGCCAGCAGCTTATTAACTACAGGGGGTCTGGGACTAGGAAGCAATGAGCAGTTCTTC
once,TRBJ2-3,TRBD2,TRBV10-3,CAISGLAGATTDTQYF,TGTGCCATCAGCGGACTAGCGGGAGCGACCACAGATACGCAGTATTTT